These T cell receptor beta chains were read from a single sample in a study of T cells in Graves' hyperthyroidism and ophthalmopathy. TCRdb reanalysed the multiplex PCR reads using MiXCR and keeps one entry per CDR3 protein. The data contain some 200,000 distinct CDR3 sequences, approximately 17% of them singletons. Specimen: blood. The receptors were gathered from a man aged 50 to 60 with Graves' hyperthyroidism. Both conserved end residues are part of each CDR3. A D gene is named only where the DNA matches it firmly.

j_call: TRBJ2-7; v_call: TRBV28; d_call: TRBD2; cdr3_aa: CASSLSLAGGGSSYEQYF
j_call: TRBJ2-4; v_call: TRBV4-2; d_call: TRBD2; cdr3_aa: CASSQERAGGAKNIQYF
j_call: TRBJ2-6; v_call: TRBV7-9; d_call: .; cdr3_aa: CASSLVAGVKGSLNSGTNVLTF
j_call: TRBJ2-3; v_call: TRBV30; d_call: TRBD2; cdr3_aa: CAWNRGLAGWETDTQYF
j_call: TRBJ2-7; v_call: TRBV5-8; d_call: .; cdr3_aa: CASSPQGSSEEQYF
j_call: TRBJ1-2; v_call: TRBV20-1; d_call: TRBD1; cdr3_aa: CSARVRTGYGYTF
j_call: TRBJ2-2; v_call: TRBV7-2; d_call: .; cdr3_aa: CASSPFGGTNTGELFF
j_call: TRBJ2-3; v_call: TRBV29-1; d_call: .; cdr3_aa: CSVEFGQGHTDTQYF
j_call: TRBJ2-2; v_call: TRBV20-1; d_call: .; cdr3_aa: CSARDGSSGHTGELFF
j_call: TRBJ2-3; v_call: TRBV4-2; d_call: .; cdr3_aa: CASSQDAPSSDTQYF
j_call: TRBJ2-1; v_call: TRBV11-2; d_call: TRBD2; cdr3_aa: CASSLAGTRRGNEQFF
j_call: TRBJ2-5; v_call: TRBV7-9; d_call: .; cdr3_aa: CASSIREGPQYF
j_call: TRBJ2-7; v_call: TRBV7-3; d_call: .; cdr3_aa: CATLKGSGPYEQYF
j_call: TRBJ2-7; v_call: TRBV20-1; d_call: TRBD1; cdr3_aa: CSVSGQGVNYEQYF
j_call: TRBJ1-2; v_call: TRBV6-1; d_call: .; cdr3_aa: CASRPPDGYGYTF
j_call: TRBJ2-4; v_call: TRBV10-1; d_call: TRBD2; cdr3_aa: CASVAGVGYKITKNIQYF
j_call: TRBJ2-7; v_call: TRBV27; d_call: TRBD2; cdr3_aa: CASSFSGGGEQYF
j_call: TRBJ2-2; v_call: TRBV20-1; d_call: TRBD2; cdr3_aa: CSARDRLADSNTGELFF
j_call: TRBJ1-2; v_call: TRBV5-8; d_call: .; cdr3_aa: CASSGGKTRGYGYTF
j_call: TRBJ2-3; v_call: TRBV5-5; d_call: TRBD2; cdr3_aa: CASSLFSRGGRTDTQYF
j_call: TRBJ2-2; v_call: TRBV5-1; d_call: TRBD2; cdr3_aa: CASSSRIAGSNTGELFF
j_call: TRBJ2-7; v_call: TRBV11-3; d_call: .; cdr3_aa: CASRDRAFGGEERYF
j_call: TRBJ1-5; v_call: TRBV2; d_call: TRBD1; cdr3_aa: CASSWTGGNQPQHF
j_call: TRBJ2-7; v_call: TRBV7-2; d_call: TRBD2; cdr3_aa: CASSYWTSGLYEQYF
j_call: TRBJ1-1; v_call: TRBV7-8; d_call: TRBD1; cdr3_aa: CASSIGTGSATEAFF
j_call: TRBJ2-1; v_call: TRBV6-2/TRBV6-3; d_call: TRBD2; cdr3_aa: CASSKLKIAGGYNEQFF
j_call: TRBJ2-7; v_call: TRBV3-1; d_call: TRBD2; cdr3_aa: CASSWAGLAGVEQYF
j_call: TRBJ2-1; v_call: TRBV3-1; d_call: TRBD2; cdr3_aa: CASSITSASYNKQFF
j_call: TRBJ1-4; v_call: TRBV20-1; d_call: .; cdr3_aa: CSANSPGTVNEKLFF
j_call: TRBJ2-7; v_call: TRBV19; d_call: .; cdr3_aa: CASSAAGYEQYF
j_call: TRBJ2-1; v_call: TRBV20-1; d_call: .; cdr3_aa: CSAPRAGSSYNEQFF
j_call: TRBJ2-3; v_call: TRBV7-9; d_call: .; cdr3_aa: CASRPTTDTQYF
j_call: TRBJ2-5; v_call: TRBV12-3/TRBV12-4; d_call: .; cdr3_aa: CASRGADQETQYF
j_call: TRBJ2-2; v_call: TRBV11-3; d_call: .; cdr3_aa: CASSLVPRSNTGELFF
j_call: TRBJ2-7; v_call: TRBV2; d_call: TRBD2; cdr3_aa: CASTGTSSRNEQYF
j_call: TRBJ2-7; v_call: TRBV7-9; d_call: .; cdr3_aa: CASSLDWGKQYF
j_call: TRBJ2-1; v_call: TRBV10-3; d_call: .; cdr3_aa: CAISDGGRGSYNEQFF
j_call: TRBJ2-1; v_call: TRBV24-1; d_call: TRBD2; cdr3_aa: CATGTSEVADEQFF
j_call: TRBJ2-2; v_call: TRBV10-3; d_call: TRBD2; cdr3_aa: CAIRIGQPGLAGGPSQFGELFF
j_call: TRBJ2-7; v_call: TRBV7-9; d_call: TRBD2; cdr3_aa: CASSFGSSGSFEQYF
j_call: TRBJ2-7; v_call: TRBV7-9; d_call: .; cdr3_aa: CASSPRSPTYEQYF
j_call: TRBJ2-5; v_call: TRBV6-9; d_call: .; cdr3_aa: CASSYFLETQYF